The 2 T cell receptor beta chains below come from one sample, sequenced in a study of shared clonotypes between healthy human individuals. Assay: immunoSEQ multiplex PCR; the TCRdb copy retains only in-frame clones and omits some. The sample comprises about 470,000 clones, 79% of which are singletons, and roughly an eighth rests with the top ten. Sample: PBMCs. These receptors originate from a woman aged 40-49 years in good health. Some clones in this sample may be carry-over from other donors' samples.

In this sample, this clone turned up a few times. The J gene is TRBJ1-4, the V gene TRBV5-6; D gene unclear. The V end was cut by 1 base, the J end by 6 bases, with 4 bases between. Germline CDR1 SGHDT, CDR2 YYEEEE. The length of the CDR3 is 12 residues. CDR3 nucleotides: TGTGCCAGCAGCTTGTCGGATGAAAAACTGTTTTTT. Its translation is CASSLSDEKLFF.

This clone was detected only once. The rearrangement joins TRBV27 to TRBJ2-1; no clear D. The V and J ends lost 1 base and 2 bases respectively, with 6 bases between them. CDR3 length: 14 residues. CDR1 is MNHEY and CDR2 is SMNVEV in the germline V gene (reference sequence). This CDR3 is CASSLLRAYNEQFF. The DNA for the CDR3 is TGTGCCAGCAGTTTATTACGGGCCTACAATGAGCAGTTCTTC.